This TCR beta chain came from a study of T cell responses to AZD1222 COVID-19 vaccine. Method: immunoSEQ multiplex PCR; TCRdb's copy keeps in-frame clones and lacks some. The repertoire holds 140,000 to 150,000 clones, with about 90% as singletons. Findings of the study overall: Nearly half of spike-specific TCRs reportedly go after variant regions that carry no mutations. Only six people who got AZD1222 tested seropositive at baseline. Clonal diversity may have been underestimated in mostly white British donors. Repertoire sampling occurred only after the peak T cell response.

This clone was seen only once. The antigen remains unidentified. Trimming removed 6 bases at V and 4 bases at J, with 18 bases between. Germline V gene sequence: CDR1 SGHVS, CDR2 FQNEAQ. CDR3 length: 15 amino acids. This material consisted of peripheral blood, taken on day 0 of MenACWY control vaccination. V and J are TRBV7-8 and TRBJ1-1, with D possibly being TRBD1 (5 bases). This clonotype was sampled from an adult in good health. DNA of the CDR3: TGTGCCAGCAGTCTCGTATCCGGGGCCGCCACTGAAGCTTTCTTT. This encodes CASSLVSGAATEAFF.